This T cell receptor beta chain came from a study of blood T cell repertoires in COVID-19. Study overall: Italy, Spain and the United States were the sources of the convalescent and acute COVID-19 samples. From T cells, B-cell-depleted T cells, or PBMCs came the material, which was cDNA or gDNA.

CDR1 is SGHRS and CDR2 is YFSETQ in the germline V gene. V dropped 4 bases and J dropped 1 base, with 8 bases sitting between them. CDR3 length: 14 amino acids. Participants classified as exposed had met a COVID-19 case within 2 weeks before study entry. Here immunoSEQ multiplex PCR was the method, and the copy in TCRdb shows in-frame clones only, minus some. Of roughly 380,000 clones listed, roughly 86% are singletons. This TCR derives from a woman in her twenties or thirties who had been exposed to COVID-19. The chain combines TRBV5-1 with TRBJ1-4; D perhaps matches TRBD1 (5 bases). The sample was PBMCs or T cells enriched from blood (not recorded which). CDR3 nucleotides: TGCGCCAGCAGCCGACAGCTAACTAATGAAAAACTGTTTTTT. Its protein is CASSRQLTNEKLFF.